The clone carrying this TCR beta chain was counted at least ten times. Sequencing libraries for TCR beta were prepared with iRepertoire HTBI primers and Arm-PCR of CDR3 regions. TCRdb processed the multiplex PCR reads anew with MiXCR; each CDR3 protein has one entry. The sample includes 310,000 or so distinct CDR3 sequences, around 20% of them seen just once. These data belong to a study of regulatory T cells in long-lasting Graves disease. Time point noted: persistent/refractory GD, antithyroid drugs over 5 years with positive TRAb. The TCR library was prepared using RNA isolated from PBMCs. This specimen consisted of peripheral blood mononuclear cells (PBMCs), obtained when the disease was refractory, from a patient treated with antithyroid drugs. The TCR originated in a female donor with Graves disease.

The CDR3 coding sequence is TGTGCCAGCAGTTTTGGACTAGCGAATCACGAGCAGTACTTC. It specifies CASSFGLANHEQYF. The chain recombines TRBV12-3 or TRBV12-4 with TRBJ2-7; 9 bases line up with TRBD2. J lost 5 bases, V lost 3 bases, and 5 bases had no gene match. The CDR3 is 14 residues long.